This T cell receptor (beta chain) was recovered during a study of cytomegalovirus exposure and HLA in healthy donors. Study as a whole: A previous analysis identified 95 million to 130 million unique TCR beta sequences derived from about 180 million T cells.

PCR employed 60 Vbeta and 13 Jbeta primers. Assay used: immunoSEQ multiplex PCR; TCRdb lists only in-frame clones, some missing. The sample has 150,000 or so clones, around 80% seen once. Whole-study results and caveats: A later analysis showed TCR association rates differing by HLA locus, peaking at DRB1 and lowest at HLA-C. In a later analysis, at a false discovery rate of 0.05, 16,951 TCR beta sequences matched HLA alleles.

Note on this clone: The antigen is undetermined.

This CDR3 is 18 amino acids long. Germline assignment: CDR1 MNHEY and CDR2 SMNVEV (reference sequence). V lost 6 bases, J lost 0 bases, and 24 bases lay in between. V usage is TRBV27 and J usage is TRBJ2-7, with D perhaps matching TRBD2 (7 bases). The clonotype comes from a young man in good health and CMV-seropositive. Sequencing was performed on PBMCs. The CDR3 here is CASRERGGAGPSSYEQYF. The CDR3 DNA sequence: TGTGCCAGCAGGGAGAGAGGGGGGGCGGGTCCGAGCTCCTACGAGCAGTACTTC.